The present T cell receptor beta chain was sequenced within a study of Graves' ophthalmopathy and Graves' hyperthyroidism. Overall study findings and caveats: Researchers report that a 13-signature model separated ophthalmopathy from stable hyperthyroidism, posting around 86% sensitivity and approximately 81% specificity.

Amplification of the TCR beta CDR3 regions used RNA transcripts (as template). The authors performed first-round RT-PCR with HTBI primers and then a second-round multiplex PCR. MiXCR, run by TCRdb on the multiplex PCR reads, gives a single entry per CDR3 protein. The sample has about 25,000 distinct CDR3 sequences; about 50% are singletons. Per germline, CDR1 MNHNS and CDR2 SASEGT. The CDR3 consists of 15 residues. Cases classed as stable hyperthyroidism had no ophthalmopathy within 18 months of follow-up. Reliance was placed on clinical symptoms, serum thyroxine, TRAb, thyroid ultrasound and orbital computed tomography for diagnosis. In regard to this clonotype: Its antigen remains unknown. The junction and the germline gene differ at one end; a read error may be behind it.

The source material was peripheral blood. This TCR came from an adult woman with stable Graves' hyperthyroidism. This chain joins TRBV6-1 and TRBJ2-7; perhaps TRBD2 as D (6 bases). The CDR3 loop is CASSGASGGAYEQYF. In DNA form, the CDR3 reads TGTGCGAGCAGTGGAGCTTCCGGCGGGGCCTACGAGCAGTACTTC.